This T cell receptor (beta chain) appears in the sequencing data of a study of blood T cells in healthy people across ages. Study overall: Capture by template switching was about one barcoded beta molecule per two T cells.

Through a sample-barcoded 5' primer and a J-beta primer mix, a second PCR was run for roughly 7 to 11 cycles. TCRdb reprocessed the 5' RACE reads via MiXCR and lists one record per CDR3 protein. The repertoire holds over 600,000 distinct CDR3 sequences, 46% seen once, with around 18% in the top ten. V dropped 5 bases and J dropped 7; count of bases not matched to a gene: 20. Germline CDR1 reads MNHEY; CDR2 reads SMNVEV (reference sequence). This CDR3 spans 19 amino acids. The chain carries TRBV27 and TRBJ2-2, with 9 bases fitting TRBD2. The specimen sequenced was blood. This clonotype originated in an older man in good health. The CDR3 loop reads CASSPHRGGRARFIGELFF. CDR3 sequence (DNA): TGTGCCAGCAGTCCGCACAGGGGCGGGAGGGCCCGATTTATCGGGGAGCTGTTTTTT.